This TCR beta chain appears in the sequencing data of a study of T cell responses to AZD1222 COVID-19 vaccine. Clones were read by immunoSEQ multiplex PCR, and TCRdb kept only the in-frame ones, dropping some. The data hold around 100,000 clones, with roughly 89% observed a single time. Study observations and caveats: Seropositive status at baseline applied to only a handful of AZD1222 recipients. Clonal diversity may have been underestimated, and the donors were mostly white British, with more females than males.

Germline loops: CDR1 SNHLY, CDR2 FYNNEI. The CDR3 totals 12 residues. Trimming took 9 bases from V and 3 from J, leaving 11 bases between them. Turning to this clone: No antigen is known for it.

This rearrangement joins TRBV2 to TRBJ1-1; no firm D call. The source of this sequence is an adult in good health. The material was peripheral blood, obtained on day 0 of AZD1222 vaccination. CDR3 DNA sequence: TGTGCCAGTAGGATATCCTACACTGAAGCTTTCTTT. Its translation: CASRISYTEAFF.